Below are 22 T cell receptor beta chains sequenced from a single sample in a study of blood T cell repertoires in COVID-19. Here immunoSEQ multiplex PCR was the method, and the copy in TCRdb shows in-frame clones only, minus some. There are more than 110,000 clones in the sample; 70% to 90% occur only once, and around 4.5% lies in the top ten. The sequencing input was PBMCs or T cells enriched from blood (not recorded which). Every receptor here comes from a man aged 45-65 years who had recovered from COVID-19.

V and J are TRBV12-3 or TRBV12-4 and TRBJ1-2, with D tentatively TRBD1 (6 bases). Trimming removed 6 bases from V and 2 bases from J, with 10 bases in between. The CDR3 contains 13 residues. CDR3 in DNA: TGTGCCAGCAGCCCGCAGGGGAACTATGGCTACACCTTC. It specifies CASSPQGNYGYTF.

The chain combines TRBV30 with TRBJ1-2, with 8 bases matching TRBD1. The CDR3 totals 13 residues. Per germline, CDR1 GTSNPN and CDR2 SVGIG (reference sequence). V shed 3 bases and J 4 bases; nucleotides not matched to a gene: 4. CDR3 in amino acids: CAWRHTGGYGYTF. In DNA, the CDR3 is TGTGCCTGGAGACATACAGGGGGCTATGGCTACACCTTC.

V usage is TRBV5-4 and J usage is TRBJ1-1; 7 bases fit TRBD1. The junction had 6 bases not matched to a gene; V was cut back by 0 bases and J by 4 bases. CDR1 and CDR2 (germline): SGHNT, YYREEE (reference sequence). The CDR3 contains 15 residues. The CDR3 sequence: CASSLEQGRGTEAFF. DNA for the CDR3: TGTGCCAGCAGCTTGGAACAGGGGAGAGGCACTGAAGCTTTCTTT.

This rearrangement joins TRBV27 to TRBJ1-5; 7 bases are a match to TRBD1. Germline trimming cut 5 bases from V and 1 base from J; bases unmatched to any gene: 5. This CDR3 has 15 residues. Germline values: CDR1 MNHEY, CDR2 SMNVEV (reference sequence). The CDR3 reads CASSNRGISNQPQHF. In nucleotides, the CDR3 is TGTGCCAGCAGTAACAGGGGAATAAGCAATCAGCCCCAGCATTTT.

The chain employs TRBV28 and TRBJ2-4; D is possibly TRBD1 (7 bases). The V end lost 6 bases, the J end lost 0 bases, and 12 bases lay between the germline ends. This CDR3 is built from 15 residues. From germline, CDR1 is MDHEN and CDR2 SYDVKM. The CDR3 DNA sequence: TGTGCCAGCAGCGGAGGGACAGTAGCCAAAAACATTCAGTACTTC. Its translation: CASSGGTVAKNIQYF.

The DNA of the CDR3 is TGTGCCAGCAGTGCGCTGCAAAATTCACCCCTCCACTTT. Its protein product is CASSALQNSPLHF. The chain links TRBV7-9 to TRBJ1-6; D remains unclear. V gave up 6 bases and J gave up 7 bases, with 10 bases separating them. Per germline, CDR1 SEHNR and CDR2 FQNEAQ (reference sequence). The CDR3 runs 13 residues.

CDR3 DNA sequence: TGTGCCAGCAGCTTAGGTAGCGGGAGAAGAGAGACCCAGTACTTC. This gives the protein CASSLGSGRRETQYF. The genes are TRBV5-4 and TRBJ2-5; TRBD2 matches at 9 bases. This CDR3 comprises 15 residues. With 2 bases clipped from V and 4 bases from J, the junction kept 6 bases outside the gene matches. The germline V gene encodes CDR1 SGHNT and CDR2 YYREEE (reference sequence).

The rearrangement uses TRBV15 and TRBJ1-5, with D tentatively TRBD1 (6 bases). The germline CDR1 and CDR2 sequences are LNHNV and YYDKDF (reference sequence). The V gene lost 3 bases and the J gene lost 6 bases, with 12 bases spanning the gap. The CDR3 totals 14 residues. The CDR3 protein is CATSRGETGQPQHF. The CDR3 nucleotides read TGTGCCACCAGCAGGGGGGAGACAGGTCAGCCCCAGCATTTT.

The chain joins TRBV30 to TRBJ2-4; a possible D gene is TRBD2 (6 bases). Trimming took 8 bases from V and 2 from J, leaving 19 bases between them. The CDR3 spans 15 residues. The V gene's germline CDR1 is GTSNPN and CDR2 SVGIG (reference sequence). The CDR3 region is CAVDFGGGTKNIQYF. CDR3 sequence (DNA): TGTGCCGTAGACTTCGGGGGTGGGACCAAAAACATTCAGTACTTC.

This chain joins TRBV5-1 and TRBJ2-3, with a possible D match to TRBD2 (5 bases). Germline values: CDR1 SGHRS, CDR2 YFSETQ. V lost 4 bases, J lost 6 bases, and 15 bases lay in between. The CDR3 runs 14 residues. The CDR3 protein is CASSVSSLADTQYF. Here the CDR3 DNA reads TGCGCCAGCAGCGTCTCTAGCCTGGCCGATACGCAGTATTTT.

This clone was counted a single time. V gene TRBV19 combines with J gene TRBJ1-5, with 9 bases matching TRBD1. Germline CDR1 is LNHDA and CDR2 is SQIVND (reference sequence). The CDR3 totals 16 residues. Losses at the gene ends were 5 bases for V and 1 base for J; bases not matched to a gene: 6. The CDR3 nucleotides read TGTGCCAGTAGTGACACAGGGGGCTGGAGCAATCAGCCCCAGCATTTT. Translation gives CASSDTGGWSNQPQHF.

V usage is TRBV19 and J usage is TRBJ2-2, with D tentatively TRBD2 (5 bases). V lost 3 bases to trimming and J lost 5 bases, with 13 bases between them. Germline CDR1 LNHDA, CDR2 SQIVND (reference sequence). CDR3 length: 15 residues. The CDR3 DNA sequence: TGTGCCAGTAGTATTAGCCTAGCAACGACCGGGGAGCTGTTTTTT. The encoded protein is CASSISLATTGELFF.

J is TRBJ1-1 and V is TRBV5-4; 8 positions match TRBD1. J was trimmed by 4 bases and V by 2 bases; bases with no gene match: 1. The CDR3 has 13 residues. The germline V gene encodes CDR1 SGHNT and CDR2 YYREEE (reference sequence). The CDR3 DNA reads TGTGCCAGCAGCTTTACAGGGGGCACTGAAGCTTTCTTT. This codes for CASSFTGGTEAFF.

This chain joins TRBV6-2 or TRBV6-3 and TRBJ1-2, with no clear D. Trimming pared 2 bases from V and 1 base from J, leaving 8 bases between. Germline CDR1 reads MNHEY; CDR2 reads SVGEGT. The CDR3 covers 14 residues. CDR3 residues: CASSYLHGNYGYTF. The CDR3 DNA follows: TGTGCCAGCAGTTACCTCCACGGTAACTATGGCTACACCTTC.

This clone was detected only once. The rearrangement uses TRBV7-2 and TRBJ2-3; D might be TRBD2 (6 bases). Germline V gene data show CDR1 as SGHTA and CDR2 as FQGNSA. The V end lost 2 bases, the J end lost 5 bases, and 11 bases lay between the germline ends. The length of the CDR3 is 14 residues. The CDR3 nucleotides are TGTGCCAGCAGCTTATGGAGGGCTGGAGATACGCAGTATTTT. This codes for CASSLWRAGDTQYF.

The chain couples TRBV28 to TRBJ2-7, with D possibly matching TRBD1 (6 bases). V was shortened by 3 bases and J by 4 bases, with 10 bases between the two germline ends. Germline values: CDR1 MDHEN, CDR2 SYDVKM. The CDR3 covers 13 residues. CDR3 in DNA: TGTGCCAGCAGTTTTGGGGGCCGATACGAGCAGTACTTC. Translation: CASSFGGRYEQYF.

V is TRBV5-1 and J is TRBJ2-1, with 10 bases fitting TRBD1. Germline trimming cut 2 bases from V and 7 bases from J; bases unmatched to any gene: 6. From germline, CDR1 is SGHRS and CDR2 YFSETQ. The CDR3 consists of 15 residues. The DNA for the CDR3 is TGCGCCAGCAGCTTTGGGGGACAGGGGTTAAATGAGCAGTTCTTC. Its protein product is CASSFGGQGLNEQFF.

This chain links TRBV28 with TRBJ1-1, with D possibly TRBD1 on 5 matching bases. The germline gives CDR1 MDHEN, CDR2 SYDVKM. V lost 3 bases, J lost 4 bases, and 12 bases lay in between. The CDR3 runs 14 residues. The CDR3 spells CASSFVGAVTEAFF. The DNA for the CDR3 is TGTGCCAGCAGTTTCGTTGGGGCGGTCACTGAAGCTTTCTTT.

The J gene is TRBJ1-2, the V gene TRBV7-2, with D hard to call. Trimming pared 1 base from V and 2 bases from J, leaving 8 bases between. CDR3 length: 14 residues. CDR1 SGHTA and CDR2 FQGNSA come from the germline V gene. In DNA form, the CDR3 reads TGTGCCAGCAGCTTAGTTCTCAGAAACTATGGCTACACCTTC. This codes for CASSLVLRNYGYTF.

V and J are TRBV9 and TRBJ2-7, with 7 bases matching TRBD2. The germline V gene encodes CDR1 SGDLS and CDR2 YYNGEE. This CDR3 has 13 residues. With 0 bases clipped from V and 3 bases from J, the junction kept 0 bases outside the gene matches. CDR3 sequence: CASSVGTSYEQYF. CDR3 nucleotides: TGTGCCAGCAGCGTAGGGACTAGCTACGAGCAGTACTTC.

V gene TRBV28 combines with J gene TRBJ1-5; a weak D match, TRBD1 (5 bases). CDR1 and CDR2 (germline): MDHEN, SYDVKM. V shed 2 bases and J shed 9 bases, with 17 bases lying between them. CDR3 size: 15 residues. Here the CDR3 DNA reads TGTGCCAGCAGTTTAAATGCAGGGCCGGAATGGCCCCAGCATTTT. Amino acid sequence: CASSLNAGPEWPQHF.

The chain is built from TRBV2 and TRBJ2-5; a possible D gene is TRBD1 (5 bases). Germline loops: CDR1 SNHLY, CDR2 FYNNEI. CDR3 size: 13 residues. The germline V and J ends were trimmed by 0 bases and 7 bases, with 9 bases remaining between them. CDR3 loop: CASSEAARVTQYF. In DNA, the CDR3 is TGTGCCAGCAGTGAAGCCGCCAGGGTGACCCAGTACTTC. The full variable domain, rest sourced from reference TRBV2 and TRBJ2-5, is EPEVTQTPSHQVTQMGQEVILRCVPISNHLYFYWYRQILGQKVEFLVSFYNNEISEKSEIFDDQFSVERPDGSNFTLKIRSTKLEDSAMYFCASSEAARVTQYFGPGTRLLVL.